Described below is a single T cell receptor (beta chain) sequence and its context. The data stem from a study of blood T cell repertoires in COVID-19. Study overall: Donors in the United States, Italy and Spain gave samples during acute or convalescent COVID-19. T cells, B-cell-depleted T cells, or PBMCs provided the cDNA or gDNA that served as material.

V gave up 2 bases and J gave up 8 bases, with 12 bases separating them. The CDR3 length is 13 residues. Per germline, CDR1 LGHDT and CDR2 YNNKEL (reference sequence). Original processing methods: The assay estimated nucleated cells by amplifying reference gene primers. Here immunoSEQ multiplex PCR was the method, and the copy in TCRdb shows in-frame clones only, minus some. V and J calls and clone size come straight from that table; D and trimming were deduced from the DNA. The sample has approximately 240,000 clones; around four fifths are singletons. The receptor was isolated from a man aged 50-60 years with acute or convalescent COVID-19. The chain employs TRBV3-1 (or the pseudogene TRBV3-2) and TRBJ1-2, with D tentatively TRBD1 (5 bases). The sequencing sample was made of peripheral blood. The chain's CDR3 is CASSQLEGRGYTF. The CDR3 DNA reads as TGTGCCAGCAGCCAATTGGAGGGGCGAGGCTACACCTTC.